This T cell receptor beta chain stems from a study of blood T cell repertoires in COVID-19. Study at large: Donors in the United States, Italy and Spain gave samples during acute or convalescent COVID-19. T cells, B-cell-depleted T cells, or PBMCs provided the cDNA or gDNA that served as material.

Produced via immunoSEQ multiplex PCR; TCRdb's table is partial and in-frame only. The sample lists over 100,000 clones, approximately 90% occurring once. This CDR3 region has 15 residues. The material sequenced was peripheral blood. The sequence was obtained from a man aged 50 to 60 with acute or convalescent COVID-19. The V and J genes are TRBV21-1 and TRBJ1-1; the DNA was not compared with TRBD1, the D call given in the table. TRBV21-1 corresponds to a pseudogene. CDR3 in amino acids: CASSSWQGRITEAFF. CDR3 in DNA: TGTGCCAGCAGCTCATGGCAGGGCCGTATCACTGAAGCTTTCTTT.